Following are 21 T cell receptor beta chains from one sample sequenced in a study of radiation and T cells in renal cell carcinoma. The time point denotes: baseline pretreatment blood. The treatment is: 15 Gy SBRT to primary tumor, nephrectomy 4 weeks later. Libraries were prepared by immunoSEQ multiplex PCR; TCRdb keeps only in-frame clonotypes and omits some of them. The sample records 150,000 or so clones, 88% being singletons. The material was blood, obtained from a patient whose treatment included radiotherapy and nephrectomy. Receptor source: a woman in her seventies with renal cell carcinoma.

The chain combines TRBV6-5 with TRBJ1-6, with D unclear. The CDR3 length is 14 residues. Trimming cost V 6 bases and J 7 bases, with 13 bases left between them. Looked up from germline, CDR1 is MNHEY and CDR2 is SVGAGI. The CDR3 coding sequence is TGTGCCAGCAGCCAAGGGCCTACCAATTCACCCCTCCACTTT. Its protein product is CASSQGPTNSPLHF.

The chain joins TRBV19 to TRBJ2-1; 9 bases are shared with TRBD2. The germline V gene has CDR1 LNHDA and CDR2 SQIVND (reference sequence). The CDR3 consists of 15 residues. The V segment lost 5 bases and the J segment 2 bases; nucleotides outside the gene matches: 4. This CDR3 reads CASSSKRGAYNEQFF. CDR3 nucleotide sequence: TGTGCCAGTAGTTCCAAGCGGGGGGCCTACAATGAGCAGTTCTTC.

The rearrangement links TRBV5-6 to TRBJ2-2; 7 bases align to TRBD1. Germline CDR1 and CDR2: SGHDT and YYEEEE. The CDR3 covers 16 residues. The ends lost 3 bases at V and 4 bases at J; junction bases unmatched: 9. The CDR3 sequence: CASSYYRGPSTGELFF. The CDR3 DNA follows: TGTGCCAGCAGCTATTACAGGGGACCTTCCACCGGGGAGCTGTTTTTT.

This chain links TRBV5-5 with TRBJ1-2, with TRBD1 identical over 7 bases. From germline, CDR1 is SGHKS and CDR2 YYEKEE (reference sequence). This CDR3 comprises 14 residues. J was trimmed by 0 bases and V by 4 bases; bases with no gene match: 3. The CDR3 is CASSRGQANYGYTF. The CDR3 nucleotides are TGTGCCAGCAGCCGTGGACAGGCTAACTATGGCTACACCTTC.

The rearrangement joins TRBV27 to TRBJ1-1; 12 bases align to TRBD1. Germline trimming cut 2 bases from V and 4 bases from J; bases unmatched to any gene: 5. Germline-derived CDR1 and CDR2 are MNHEY and SMNVEV (reference sequence). The CDR3 runs 16 residues. The CDR3 DNA is TGTGCCAGCAGTTTAACCGGGACAGGGGGCCTCACTGAAGCTTTCTTT. This encodes CASSLTGTGGLTEAFF.

This chain joins TRBV19 and TRBJ1-4; D ambiguous. The CDR3 sequence is 14 residues long. Trimming pared 4 bases from V and 0 bases from J, leaving 6 bases between. Germline assignment: CDR1 LNHDA and CDR2 SQIVND (reference sequence). DNA for the CDR3: TGTGCCAGTAGTAACCTTGCAACTAATGAAAAACTGTTTTTT. This codes for CASSNLATNEKLFF.

The CDR3 reads CASSLRDRGTEAFF. Written as DNA, the CDR3 is TGTGCCAGCAGCCTAAGGGACAGAGGGACTGAAGCTTTCTTT. The gene calls are TRBV5-4 and TRBJ1-1, with 7 bases matching TRBD1. The CDR3 is made up of 14 amino acids. After removal of 4 bases from V and 5 bases from J, the junction contained 8 bases not matched to a gene. The germline V gene has CDR1 SGHNT and CDR2 YYREEE (reference sequence). Complete variable domain (other parts from reference TRBV5-4 and TRBJ1-1): ETGVTQSPTHLIKTRGQQVTLRCSSQSGHNTVSWYQQALGQGPQFIFQYYREEENGRGNFPPRFSGLQFPNYSSELNVNALELDDSALYLCASSLRDRGTEAFFGQGTRLTVV.

The rearrangement links TRBV27 to TRBJ2-6, with D perhaps TRBD2 (5 bases). The germline V and J ends were trimmed by 6 bases and 3 bases, with 6 bases remaining between them. The CDR3 has 13 residues. CDR1 and CDR2 from the germline V gene are MNHEY and SMNVEV (reference sequence). CDR3 protein: CASSRGGANVLTF. CDR3 DNA sequence: TGTGCCAGCAGCCGGGGTGGGGCCAACGTCCTGACTTTC. The whole variable domain, filled in from reference TRBV27 and TRBJ2-6, reads EAQVTQNPRYLITVTGKKLTVTCSQNMNHEYMSWYRQDPGLGLRQIYYSMNVEVTDKGDVPEGYKVSRKEKRNFPLILESPSPNQTSLYFCASSRGGANVLTFGAGSRLTVL.

The V call is TRBV7-2, the J call TRBJ1-1; 7 positions agree with TRBD1. The CDR3 spans 14 residues. The germline V gene encodes CDR1 SGHTA and CDR2 FQGNSA. The junction had 4 bases not matched to a gene; V was cut back by 5 bases and J by 1 base. CDR3 in amino acids: CASSAGQQNTEAFF. The CDR3 nucleotides are TGTGCCAGCAGCGCGGGACAGCAGAACACTGAAGCTTTCTTT.

The chain is built from TRBV30 and TRBJ2-3, with D possibly called TRBD1 or TRBD2 (5 bases each). This CDR3 comprises 16 residues. Germline-derived CDR1 and CDR2 are GTSNPN and SVGIG (reference sequence). V was pared by 1 base and J by 0 bases, with 14 bases between. The CDR3 spells CAWSAPGRTSTDTQYF. The CDR3 DNA reads as TGTGCCTGGAGTGCCCCGGGACGGACAAGCACAGATACGCAGTATTTT.

CDR3 region: CAWSPTGSGNTIYF. For the CDR3, the DNA is TGTGCCTGGAGTCCTACGGGCTCTGGAAACACCATATATTTT. V usage is TRBV30 and J usage is TRBJ1-3, with D hard to call. There are 14 residues in the CDR3. Trimming stripped 2 bases from V and 0 bases from J, with 8 bases between. Germline lookup yields CDR1 GTSNPN and CDR2 SVGIG (reference sequence).

The chain carries TRBV27 and TRBJ1-2; D might be TRBD1 (6 bases). Germline CDR1 and CDR2: MNHEY and SMNVEV (reference sequence). Trimming took 5 bases from V and 0 from J, leaving 16 bases between them. The CDR3 is 16 residues long. The DNA for the CDR3 is TGTGCCAGCAGTGTAATGGGGGCAGGGACTAACTATGGCTACACCTTC. Translating it yields CASSVMGAGTNYGYTF.

The chain has TRBV2 and TRBJ2-5, with a possible D match to TRBD2 (5 bases). Looked up from germline, CDR1 is SNHLY and CDR2 is FYNNEI. The CDR3 is 14 residues long. V lost 1 base and J lost 4, with 10 bases in between. This CDR3 reads CASSEVRRGETQYF. The CDR3 DNA is TGTGCCAGCAGTGAAGTTCGACGGGGAGAGACCCAGTACTTC.

The chain carries TRBV19 and TRBJ2-2; D remains ambiguous. The germline V gene encodes CDR1 LNHDA and CDR2 SQIVND (reference sequence). This CDR3 region has 15 residues. Trimming shortened V by 2 bases and J by 1 base, and 8 bases separated the two germline ends. The CDR3 is CASSILRQNTGELFF. The CDR3 nucleotides read TGTGCCAGTAGTATACTGAGGCAGAACACCGGGGAGCTGTTTTTT. The whole variable domain, remainder taken from reference TRBV19 and TRBJ2-2, is DGGITQSPKYLFRKEGQNVTLSCEQNLNHDAMYWYRQDPGQGLRLIYYSQIVNDFQKGDIAEGYSVSREKKESFPLTVTSAQKNPTAFYLCASSILRQNTGELFFGEGSRLTVL.

This rearrangement joins TRBV9 to TRBJ2-3, with 9 bases matching TRBD2. From germline, CDR1 is SGDLS and CDR2 YYNGEE. This CDR3 spans 18 amino acids. With V trimmed by 0 bases and J by 2 bases, 10 bases remained unmatched. The CDR3 nucleotides are TGTGCCAGCAGCGTAGAAGACTCGCGGGGGGGGCTCACAGATACGCAGTATTTT. This gives the protein CASSVEDSRGGLTDTQYF.

This clone was counted once. The rearrangement uses TRBV6-6 and TRBJ2-3; perhaps TRBD2 as D (6 bases). Germline CDR1 reads MNHNY; CDR2 reads SVGAGI (reference sequence). CDR3 length: 13 residues. Between the trimmed V and J ends, which lost 5 bases and 3 bases, there was a span of 9 bases. In DNA form, the CDR3 reads TGTGCCAGCAGTCGGGACTCGACAGATACGCAGTATTTT. It is translated as CASSRDSTDTQYF.

V gene TRBV19 combines with J gene TRBJ2-5; 7 bases map to TRBD1. This CDR3 comprises 15 residues. Germline lookup yields CDR1 LNHDA and CDR2 SQIVND (reference sequence). V trimming: 4 bases; J trimming: 2 bases; junction bases outside the gene matches: 7. The DNA for the CDR3 is TGTGCCAGTAGTAATCCATGGACAGGACAAGAGACCCAGTACTTC. Translating gives CASSNPWTGQETQYF.

The gene calls are TRBV9 and TRBJ1-1; the D is unclear. Looked up from germline, CDR1 is SGDLS and CDR2 is YYNGEE. The CDR3 runs to 13 residues. Trimming left V 4 bases short and J 12 bases short, with 19 bases between. CDR3 amino acids: CASSPSGKVRSFF. CDR3 bases: TGTGCCAGCAGCCCCTCCGGGAAGGTTCGATCTTTCTTT.

The V gene is TRBV5-4, the J gene TRBJ1-6; D is unresolved. The CDR3 is made up of 15 amino acids. Trimming cost V 0 bases and J 8 bases, with 12 bases left between them. From germline, CDR1 is SGHNT and CDR2 YYREEE (reference sequence). The CDR3 nucleotides are TGTGCCAGCAGCTTGGGGGGTATCAGCGATTCACCCCTCCACTTT. It specifies CASSLGGISDSPLHF. The full variable domain, rest sourced from reference TRBV5-4 and TRBJ1-6, is ETGVTQSPTHLIKTRGQQVTLRCSSQSGHNTVSWYQQALGQGPQFIFQYYREEENGRGNFPPRFSGLQFPNYSSELNVNALELDDSALYLCASSLGGISDSPLHFGNGTRLTVT.

The CDR3 bases are TGTGCCAGCAGTAGCACAGATACGCAGTATTTT. It codes for CASSSTDTQYF. The V and J genes are TRBV6-6 and TRBJ2-3; D uncertain. Germline V gene sequence: CDR1 MNHNY, CDR2 SVGAGI (reference sequence). V lost 5 bases, J lost 0 bases, and 0 bases lay in between. The CDR3 has 11 amino acids.

V and J are TRBV25-1 and TRBJ1-4; possibly TRBD1 for D (5 bases). This CDR3 region has 15 residues. Germline CDR1 reads MGHDK; CDR2 reads SYGVNS. The V gene lost 1 base and the J gene lost 5 bases, with 11 bases spanning the gap. CDR3 protein: CASSELGTENEKLFF. In nucleotides, the CDR3 is TGTGCCAGCAGTGAATTGGGGACGGAGAATGAAAAACTGTTTTTT.